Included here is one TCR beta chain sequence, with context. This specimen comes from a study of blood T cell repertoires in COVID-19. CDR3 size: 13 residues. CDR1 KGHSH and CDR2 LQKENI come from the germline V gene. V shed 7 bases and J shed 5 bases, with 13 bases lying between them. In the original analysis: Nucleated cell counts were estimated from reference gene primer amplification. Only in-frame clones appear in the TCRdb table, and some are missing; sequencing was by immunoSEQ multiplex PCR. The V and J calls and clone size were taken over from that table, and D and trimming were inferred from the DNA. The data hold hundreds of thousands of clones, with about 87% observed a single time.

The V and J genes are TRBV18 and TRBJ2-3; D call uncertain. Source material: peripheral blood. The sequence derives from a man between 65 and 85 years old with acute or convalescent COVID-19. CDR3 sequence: CASLSNREDTQYF. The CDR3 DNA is TGTGCCAGCTTATCTAATCGTGAAGATACGCAGTATTTT.